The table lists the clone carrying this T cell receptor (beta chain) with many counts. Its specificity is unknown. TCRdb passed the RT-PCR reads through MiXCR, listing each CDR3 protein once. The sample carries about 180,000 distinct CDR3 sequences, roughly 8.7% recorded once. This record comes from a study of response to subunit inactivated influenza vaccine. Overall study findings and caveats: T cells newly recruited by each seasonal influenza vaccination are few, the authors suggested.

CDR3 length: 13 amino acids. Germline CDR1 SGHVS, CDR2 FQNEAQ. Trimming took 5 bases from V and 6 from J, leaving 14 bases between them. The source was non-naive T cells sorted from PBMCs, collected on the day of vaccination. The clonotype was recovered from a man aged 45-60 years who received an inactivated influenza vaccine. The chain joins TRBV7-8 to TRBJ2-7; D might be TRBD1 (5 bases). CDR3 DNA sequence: TGTGCCAGCAGCGGGGTGCAGGGTGGCGAGCAGTACTTC. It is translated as CASSGVQGGEQYF.